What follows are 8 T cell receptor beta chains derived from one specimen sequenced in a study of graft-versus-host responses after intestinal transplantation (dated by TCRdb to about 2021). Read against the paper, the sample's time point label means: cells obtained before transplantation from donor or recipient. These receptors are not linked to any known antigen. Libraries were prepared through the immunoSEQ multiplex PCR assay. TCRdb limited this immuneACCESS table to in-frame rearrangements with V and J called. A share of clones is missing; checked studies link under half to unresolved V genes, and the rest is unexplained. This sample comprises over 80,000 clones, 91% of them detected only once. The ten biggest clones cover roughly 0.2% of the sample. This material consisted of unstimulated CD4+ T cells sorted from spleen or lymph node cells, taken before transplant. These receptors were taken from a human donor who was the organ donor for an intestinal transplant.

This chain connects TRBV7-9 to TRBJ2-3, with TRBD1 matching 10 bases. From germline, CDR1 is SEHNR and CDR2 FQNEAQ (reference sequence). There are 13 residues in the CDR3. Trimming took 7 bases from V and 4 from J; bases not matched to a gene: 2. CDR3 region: CASTDRGPDTQYF. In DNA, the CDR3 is TGTGCCAGCACCGACAGGGGGCCAGATACGCAGTATTTT.

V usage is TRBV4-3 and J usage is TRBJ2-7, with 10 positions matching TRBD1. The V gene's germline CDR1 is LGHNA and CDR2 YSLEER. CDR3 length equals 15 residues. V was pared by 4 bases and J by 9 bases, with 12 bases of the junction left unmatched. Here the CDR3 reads CASSPNGQGGSLQYF. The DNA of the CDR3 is TGCGCCAGCAGCCCGAATGGACAGGGGGGATCCTTGCAGTACTTC.

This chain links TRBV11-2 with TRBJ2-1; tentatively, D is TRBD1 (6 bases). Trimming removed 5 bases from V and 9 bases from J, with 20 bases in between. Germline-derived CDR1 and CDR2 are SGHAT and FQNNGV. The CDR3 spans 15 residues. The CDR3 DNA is TGTGCCAGCAGCCCCCGCGTGCAGGGGTTGCTTGAGCAGTTCTTC. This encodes CASSPRVQGLLEQFF.

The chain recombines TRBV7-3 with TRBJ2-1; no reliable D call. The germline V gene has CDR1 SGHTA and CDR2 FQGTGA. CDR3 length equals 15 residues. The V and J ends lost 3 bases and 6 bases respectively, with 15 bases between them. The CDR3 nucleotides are TGTGCCAGCAGCTTTGAACTCCAAAGAGGCAATGAGCAGTTCTTC. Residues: CASSFELQRGNEQFF.

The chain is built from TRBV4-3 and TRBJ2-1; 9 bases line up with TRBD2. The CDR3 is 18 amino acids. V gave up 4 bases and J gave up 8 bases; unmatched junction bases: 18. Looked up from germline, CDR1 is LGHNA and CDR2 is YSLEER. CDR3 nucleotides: TGCGCCAGCAGCCCGGCCCTTTCGCGGGGGGGCCGATTGCATGAGCAGTTCTTC. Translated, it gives CASSPALSRGGRLHEQFF.

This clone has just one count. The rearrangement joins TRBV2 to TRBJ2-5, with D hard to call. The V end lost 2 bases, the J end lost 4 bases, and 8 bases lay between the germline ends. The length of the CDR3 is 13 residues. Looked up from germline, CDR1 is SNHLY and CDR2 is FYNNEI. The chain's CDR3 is CASSEQARETQYF. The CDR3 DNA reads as TGTGCCAGCAGTGAACAGGCAAGAGAGACCCAGTACTTC.

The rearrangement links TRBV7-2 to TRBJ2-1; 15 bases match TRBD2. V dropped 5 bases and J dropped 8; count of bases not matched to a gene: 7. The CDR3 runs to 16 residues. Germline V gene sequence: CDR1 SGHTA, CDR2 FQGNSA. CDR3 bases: TGTGCCAGCAGCACCCGGACTAGCGGGGGGGAATATGAGCAGTTCTTC. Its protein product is CASSTRTSGGEYEQFF. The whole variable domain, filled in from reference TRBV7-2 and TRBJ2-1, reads GAGVSQSPSNKVTEKGKDVELRCDPISGHTALYWYRQSLGQGLEFLIYFQGNSAPDKSGLPSDRFSAERTGGSVSTLTIQRTQQEDSAVYLCASSTRTSGGEYEQFFGPGTRLTVL.

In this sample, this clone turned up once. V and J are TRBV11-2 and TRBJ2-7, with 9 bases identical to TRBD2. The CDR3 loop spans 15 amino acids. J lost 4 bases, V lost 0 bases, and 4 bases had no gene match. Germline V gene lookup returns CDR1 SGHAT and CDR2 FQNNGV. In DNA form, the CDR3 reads TGTGCCAGCAGCTTAGAGCGGGGGGGCCGGTACGAGCAGTACTTC. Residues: CASSLERGGRYEQYF.